The 2 T cell receptor beta chains in this list originate from one sample, sequenced in a study of cytomegalovirus exposure and HLA in healthy donors. With 60 Vbeta and 13 Jbeta primers, the PCR was carried out. Sequencing used immunoSEQ multiplex PCR; TCRdb keeps in-frame clones, though not all of them. The sample consists of roughly 100,000 clones, about two thirds of them appearing once. Sequencing was performed on PBMCs. The receptor source for this set is a female donor in good health and CMV-seronegative.

This chain uses TRBV19 with TRBJ1-2; TRBD1 might be the D (5 bases). Trimming left V 7 bases short and J 2 bases short, with 17 bases between. The CDR3 extends over 15 amino acids. Germline CDR1 is LNHDA and CDR2 is SQIVND (reference sequence). CDR3 nucleotides: TGTGCCAGTACCGCCCAGGCTGGGGCAAACTATGGCTACACCTTC. Translated, it gives CASTAQAGANYGYTF.

A single count supports this clone. In DNA, the CDR3 is TGTGCCAGCAGCGTCACTAGCGGGAGGGTATACAATGAGCAGTTCTTC. Translated: CASSVTSGRVYNEQFF. This chain joins TRBV9 and TRBJ2-1; TRBD2 matches 13 bases. The CDR3 consists of 16 residues. In germline, CDR1 is SGDLS, CDR2 YYNGEE. Trimming cost V 2 bases and J 4 bases; bases outside gene matches: 3. Full variable domain (missing parts from reference TRBV9 and TRBJ2-1): DSGVTQTPKHLITATGQRVTLRCSPRSGDLSVYWYQQSLDQGLQFLIQYYNGEERAKGNILERFSAQQFPDLHSELNLSSLELGDSALYFCASSVTSGRVYNEQFFGPGTRLTVL.